This T cell receptor (beta chain) was sequenced for a study of cytomegalovirus exposure and HLA in healthy donors (dated by TCRdb to about 2017). Notes on the research overall: The roughly 650 repertoires of the first cohort and the 120 or so validation repertoires were produced on the same platform, according to a later analysis. The study aimed to test whether signatures of past pathogen exposure could be identified by cataloging public T cell receptors. Along with the approximately 650-subject first cohort, a separate validation cohort of over a hundred different subjects was used. The study combined high-throughput TCR immunosequencing, statistical association of individual TCRs with disease status, and machine learning to predict cytomegalovirus infection status. General findings and caveats noted by the study authors: A few of the identified cytomegalovirus-associated TCR beta chains were confirmed in vitro to be specific for cytomegalovirus antigens. The classifier was reported to diagnose cytomegalovirus status with high specificity and sensitivity in both the original and validation cohorts. Of the cluster scores, about 94% were above 0 in a later analysis, which found that TCRs clustered in the first cohort also tended to co-occur in the 120 or so validation repertoires. All 120 or so repertoires were used to score co-occurrence in the validation cohort in a later analysis, because that analysis had no HLA typing for the cohort. It was suggested by the authors that the approach could potentially be generalized to other disease states and immunological phenotypes. The study gave a list of some 150 TCR beta chains associated with cytomegalovirus. While some public TCRs were present in many individuals, most TCR sequences turned up only very rarely across donors.

Donors formed part of the validation cohort, which comprised about 120 subjects and was distinct from the first cohort of fewer than 750 subjects. Preparation of the library involved the immunoSEQ multiplex PCR assay. The paper's data handling went like this. A statistical classification framework was built for diagnosing cytomegalovirus status from the catalog of TCR beta chain sequences. TCRdb took this table from immuneACCESS and kept in-frame rearrangements with V and J called. Such tables lack part of the clones; where checked against another copy, unresolved V genes explain under half of the gap, and the rest is unexplained. Clone size and V and J calls were adopted from that table, with D and trimming inferred from the DNA. The sample profile shows about 200,000 clones; more than 65% of them were found once. The ten most abundant clones make up roughly 13% of the sample. About this clone: Its antigen remains unidentified. No much larger clone is present one base from it, and per-base qualities are unavailable. This specimen includes other DNA sequences encoding the same CDR3.

CDR3 length: 14 amino acids, cysteine to phenylalanine. Of all the DNA, just the CDR3 is kept, 42 bases in frame from base 1. CDR1 MNHNS and CDR2 SASEGT were looked up in the germline V gene. V gives up 1 base and J gives up 2 bases, and the segment between their germline ends measures 8 bases. The chain is encoded by TRBV6-1 joined to TRBJ1-1, with the D gene not clear enough to name. The sample was PBMCs. The TCR sequence derives from a woman aged 25 to 45 in good health and CMV-seropositive. The nucleotide sequence is TGTGCCAGCAGTGAAGATCGGGGAAACACTGAAGCTTTCTTT. It translates as CASSEDRGNTEAFF.